The present T cell receptor beta chain was sequenced within a study of long-term antiretroviral therapy in people with HIV. This CDR3 has 14 amino acids. Germline-derived CDR1 and CDR2 are LNHDA and SQIVND (reference sequence). The germline V and J ends were trimmed by 10 bases and 5 bases, with 20 bases remaining between them. The authors ran the immunoSEQ assay, v3.0, at survey level. The repertoire was sequenced with immunoSEQ multiplex PCR; TCRdb's copy has only in-frame clones and lacks some. The data show 25,000 to 40,000 clones, 70% to 90% seen once. This chain uses TRBV19 with TRBJ1-2; TRBD1 might be the D (5 bases). This material consisted of unsorted PBMCs, taken 1.1 years after starting antiretroviral therapy. The receptor was isolated from a man between 18 and 35 years old with HIV. The CDR3 DNA follows: TGTGCCACCACGGCGAGGGGCGGTTGGTATGGCTACACCTTC. Its protein is CATTARGGWYGYTF.